These 6 T cell receptor beta chains share one sample of origin, sequenced in a study of T cells in Graves' hyperthyroidism and ophthalmopathy. Researchers amplified the TCR beta CDR3 regions from RNA transcripts. Primed by the HTBI set, a first-round RT-PCR was run on the TCR CDR3. TCRdb called the multiplex PCR reads again in MiXCR, with one record for every CDR3 protein. The repertoire holds a few hundred thousand distinct CDR3 sequences, with around 19% as singletons. The sequencing input was blood. The receptors derive from a man aged 35 to 55 with Graves' hyperthyroidism.

There are a few counts of this clonotype. This sequence joins TRBV7-2 and TRBJ1-6; perhaps TRBD1 as D (6 bases). This CDR3 has 15 residues. V was trimmed by 1 base and J by 8 bases, leaving 12 bases between them. CDR1 and CDR2 from the germline V gene are SGHTA and FQGNSA. The DNA of the CDR3 is TGTGCCAGCAGCTTAGAGGGGGGAGTCGATTCACCCCTCCACTTT. Its translation is CASSLEGGVDSPLHF.

The table lists this clonotype with many counts. This sequence joins TRBV28 and TRBJ2-3; 9 nucleotides match TRBD1. The CDR3 extends over 15 amino acids. CDR1 MDHEN and CDR2 SYDVKM come from the germline V gene. V shed 4 bases, J shed 4 bases, and the junction held 6 bases outside the gene matches. CDR3: CASSWGTGRADTQYF. CDR3 DNA: TGTGCCAGCAGTTGGGGGACAGGGAGGGCAGATACGCAGTATTTT.

The CDR3 sequence: CASSGPGQGEQFF. CDR3 nucleotide sequence: TGTGCCAGCAGCGGACCAGGACAGGGGGAGCAGTTCTTC. This rearrangement joins TRBV11-2 to TRBJ2-1; 9 nucleotides align to TRBD1. CDR3 length equals 13 residues. The V gene's germline CDR1 is SGHAT and CDR2 FQNNGV. Germline trimming cut 5 bases from V and 10 bases from J; bases unmatched to any gene: 6.

The rearrangement links TRBV20-1 to TRBJ2-3; possible D gene TRBD2, 7 bases. V gave up 3 bases and J gave up 6 bases, with 19 bases separating them. The CDR3 loop spans 15 amino acids. Per the germline V gene, CDR1 is DFQATT and CDR2 is SNEGSKA (reference sequence). This chain's CDR3 is CSASVSKQGGDTQYF. The CDR3, as DNA: TGCAGTGCTAGTGTTTCGAAACAGGGAGGGGATACGCAGTATTTT.

This clonotype has at least ten counts. The chain is built from TRBV20-1 and TRBJ2-5; no definite D call. CDR1 and CDR2 from the germline V gene are DFQATT and SNEGSKA (reference sequence). The CDR3 sequence is 11 residues long. V dropped 5 bases and J dropped 3 bases, with 7 bases sitting between them. CDR3 residues: CSAFRKETQYF. The CDR3 DNA sequence: TGCAGTGCTTTCCGGAAAGAGACCCAGTACTTC.

V is TRBV7-9 and J is TRBJ2-2; perhaps TRBD2 as D (6 bases). Per germline, CDR1 SEHNR and CDR2 FQNEAQ (reference sequence). CDR3 length: 15 amino acids. V lost 8 bases to trimming and J lost 6 bases, with 19 bases between them. As DNA, the CDR3 is TGTGCCAGCGCTGTCCCCACCTGGGGGGCCGGGGAGCTGTTTTTT. Translated: CASAVPTWGAGELFF.